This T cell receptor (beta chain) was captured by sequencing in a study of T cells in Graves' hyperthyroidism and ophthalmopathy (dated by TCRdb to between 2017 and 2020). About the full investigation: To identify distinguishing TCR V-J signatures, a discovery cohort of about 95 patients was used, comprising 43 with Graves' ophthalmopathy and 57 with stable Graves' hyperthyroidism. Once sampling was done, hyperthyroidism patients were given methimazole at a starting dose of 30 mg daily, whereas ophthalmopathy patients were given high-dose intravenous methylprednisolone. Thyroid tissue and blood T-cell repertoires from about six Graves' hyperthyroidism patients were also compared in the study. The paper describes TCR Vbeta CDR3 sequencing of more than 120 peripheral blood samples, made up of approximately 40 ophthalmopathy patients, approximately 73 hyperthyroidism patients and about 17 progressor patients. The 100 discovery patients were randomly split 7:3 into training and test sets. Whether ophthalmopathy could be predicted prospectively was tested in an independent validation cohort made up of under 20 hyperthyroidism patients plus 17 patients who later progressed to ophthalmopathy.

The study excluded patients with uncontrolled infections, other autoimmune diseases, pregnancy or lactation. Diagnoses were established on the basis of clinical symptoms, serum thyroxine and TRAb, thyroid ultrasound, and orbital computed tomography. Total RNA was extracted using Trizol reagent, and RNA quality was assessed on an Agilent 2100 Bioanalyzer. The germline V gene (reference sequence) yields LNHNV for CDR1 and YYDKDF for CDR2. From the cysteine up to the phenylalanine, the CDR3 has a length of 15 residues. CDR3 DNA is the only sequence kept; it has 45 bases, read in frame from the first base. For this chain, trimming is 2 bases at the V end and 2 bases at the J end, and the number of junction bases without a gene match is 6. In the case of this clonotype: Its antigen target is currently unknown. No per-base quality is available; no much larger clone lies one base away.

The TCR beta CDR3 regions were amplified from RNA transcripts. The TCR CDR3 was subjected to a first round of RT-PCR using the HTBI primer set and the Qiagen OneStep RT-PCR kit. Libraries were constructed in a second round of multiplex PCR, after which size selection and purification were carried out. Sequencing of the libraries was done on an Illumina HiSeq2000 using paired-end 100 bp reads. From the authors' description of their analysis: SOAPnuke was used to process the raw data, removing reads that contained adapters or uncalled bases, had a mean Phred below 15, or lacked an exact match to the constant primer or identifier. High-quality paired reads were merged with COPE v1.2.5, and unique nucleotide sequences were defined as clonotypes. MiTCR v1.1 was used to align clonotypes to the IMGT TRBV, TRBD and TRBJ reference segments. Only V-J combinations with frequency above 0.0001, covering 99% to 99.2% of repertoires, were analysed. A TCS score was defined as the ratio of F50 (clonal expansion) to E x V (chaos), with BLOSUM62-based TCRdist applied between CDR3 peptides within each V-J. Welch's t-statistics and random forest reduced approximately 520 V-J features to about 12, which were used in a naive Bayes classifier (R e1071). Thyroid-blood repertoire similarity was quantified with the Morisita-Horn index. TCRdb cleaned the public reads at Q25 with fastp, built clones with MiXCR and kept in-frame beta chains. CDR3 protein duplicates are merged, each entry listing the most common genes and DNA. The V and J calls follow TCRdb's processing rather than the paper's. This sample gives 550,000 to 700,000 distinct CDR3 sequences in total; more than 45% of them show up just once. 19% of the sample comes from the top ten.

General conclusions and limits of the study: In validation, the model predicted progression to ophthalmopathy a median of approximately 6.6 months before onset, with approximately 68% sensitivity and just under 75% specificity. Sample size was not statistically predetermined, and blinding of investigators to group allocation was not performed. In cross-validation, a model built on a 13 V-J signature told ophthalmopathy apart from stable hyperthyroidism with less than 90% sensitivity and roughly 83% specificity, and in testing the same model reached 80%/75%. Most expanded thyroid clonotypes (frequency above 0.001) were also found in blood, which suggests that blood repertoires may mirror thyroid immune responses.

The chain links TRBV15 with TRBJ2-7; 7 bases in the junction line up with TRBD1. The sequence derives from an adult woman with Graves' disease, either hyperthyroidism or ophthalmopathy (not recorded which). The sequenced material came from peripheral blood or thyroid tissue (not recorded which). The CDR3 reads CATSRQGQDPYEQYF. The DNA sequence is TGTGCCACCAGCAGACAAGGACAGGATCCCTACGAGCAGTACTTC.